This paragraph covers one T cell receptor beta chain sequence. The data belong to a study of CXCR3-negative and CXCR3-positive naive CD8 T cells. The TRB libraries of cDNA were built by UMI-labeled 5' RACE. Following a re-call of the 5' RACE reads, TCRdb has one entry per CDR3 protein and lacks DNA. This sample's clone table lists 90,000 to 95,000 distinct CDR3 sequences. From germline, CDR1 is LGHNA and CDR2 YSLEER. There are 13 residues in the CDR3. The specimen was naive CXCR3- CD8+ T cells from blood. Subset specified: CD45RO-CCR7+CD27+CD95- naive CD8+ T cells lacking CXCR3 (TNR3-). The chain has TRBV4-3 and TRBJ2-7; the TCRdb call, TRBD2, lacks DNA for checking. The source is a human donor in good health. Some clones in this sample may be carry-over from other donors' samples. CDR3 amino acids: CASSQGVGSEQYF.